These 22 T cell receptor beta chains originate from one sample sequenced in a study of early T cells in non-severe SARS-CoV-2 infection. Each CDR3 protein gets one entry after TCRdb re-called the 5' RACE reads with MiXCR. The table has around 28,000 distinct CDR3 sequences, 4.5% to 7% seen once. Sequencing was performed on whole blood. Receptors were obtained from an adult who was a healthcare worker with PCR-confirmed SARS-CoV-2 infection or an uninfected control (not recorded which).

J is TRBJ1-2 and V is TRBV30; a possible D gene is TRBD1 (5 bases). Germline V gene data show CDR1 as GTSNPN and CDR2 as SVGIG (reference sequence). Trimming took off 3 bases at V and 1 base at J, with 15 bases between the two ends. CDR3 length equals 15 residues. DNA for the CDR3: TGTGCCTGGAGCGCAACGGACACTCTTAACTATGGCTACACCTTC. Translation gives CAWSATDTLNYGYTF.

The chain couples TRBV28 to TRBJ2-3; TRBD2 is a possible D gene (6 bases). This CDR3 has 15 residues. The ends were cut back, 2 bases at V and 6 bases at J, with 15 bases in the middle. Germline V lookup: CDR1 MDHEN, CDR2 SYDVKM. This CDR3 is CASSLASVGGDTQYF. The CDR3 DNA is TGTGCCAGCAGTTTAGCGTCCGTAGGAGGGGATACGCAGTATTTT.

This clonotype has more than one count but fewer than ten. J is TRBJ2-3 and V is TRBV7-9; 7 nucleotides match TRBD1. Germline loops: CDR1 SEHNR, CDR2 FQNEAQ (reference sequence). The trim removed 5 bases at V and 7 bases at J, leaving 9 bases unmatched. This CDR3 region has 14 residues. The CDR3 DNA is TGTGCCAGCAGCCTAAAGGGACAGCCGAATACGCAGTATTTT. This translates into CASSLKGQPNTQYF.

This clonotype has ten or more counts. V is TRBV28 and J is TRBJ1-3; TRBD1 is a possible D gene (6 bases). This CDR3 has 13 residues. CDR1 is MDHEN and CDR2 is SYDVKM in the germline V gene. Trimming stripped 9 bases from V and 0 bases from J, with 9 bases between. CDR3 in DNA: TGTGCCAGTCAGGGGATCTCTGGAAACACCATATATTTT. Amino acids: CASQGISGNTIYF.

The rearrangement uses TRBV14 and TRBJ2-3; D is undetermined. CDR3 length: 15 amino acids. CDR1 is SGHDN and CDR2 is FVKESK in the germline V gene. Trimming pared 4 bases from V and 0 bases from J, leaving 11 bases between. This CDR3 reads CASSLQLASTDTQYF. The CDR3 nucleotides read TGTGCCAGCAGCCTTCAACTCGCTAGCACAGATACGCAGTATTTT.

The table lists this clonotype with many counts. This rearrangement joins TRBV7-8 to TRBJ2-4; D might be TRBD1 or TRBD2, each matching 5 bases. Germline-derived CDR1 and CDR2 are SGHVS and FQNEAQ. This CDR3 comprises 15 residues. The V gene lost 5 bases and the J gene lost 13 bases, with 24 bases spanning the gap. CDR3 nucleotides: TGTGCCAGCAGCATGGGGGATAGAATAGGCGGGTTCCAGTACTTC. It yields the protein CASSMGDRIGGFQYF. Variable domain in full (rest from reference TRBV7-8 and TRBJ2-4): GAGVSQSPRYKVAKRGQDVALRCDPISGHVSLFWYQQALGQGPEFLTYFQNEAQLDKSGLPSDRFFAERPEGSVSTLKIQRTQQEDSAVYLCASSMGDRIGGFQYFGAGTRLSVL.

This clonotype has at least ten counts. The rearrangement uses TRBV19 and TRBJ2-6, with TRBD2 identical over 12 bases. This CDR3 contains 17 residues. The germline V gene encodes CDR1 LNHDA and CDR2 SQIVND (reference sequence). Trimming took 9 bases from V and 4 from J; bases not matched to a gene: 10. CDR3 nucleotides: TGTGCCAGCCACAAACTAGCGGGAGGTTCCGGGGCCAACGTCCTGACTTTC. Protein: CASHKLAGGSGANVLTF.

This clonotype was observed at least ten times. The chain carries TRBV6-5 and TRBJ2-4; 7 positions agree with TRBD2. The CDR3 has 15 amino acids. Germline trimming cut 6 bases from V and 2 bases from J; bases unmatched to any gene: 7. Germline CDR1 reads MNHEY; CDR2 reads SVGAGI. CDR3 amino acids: CASRSGMGSKNIQYF. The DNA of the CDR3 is TGTGCCAGCAGGAGCGGGATGGGTTCCAAAAACATTCAGTACTTC.

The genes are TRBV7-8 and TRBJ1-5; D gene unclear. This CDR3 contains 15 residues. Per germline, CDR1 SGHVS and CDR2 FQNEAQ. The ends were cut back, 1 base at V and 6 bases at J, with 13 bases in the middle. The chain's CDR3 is CASSLVDQLGQPQHF. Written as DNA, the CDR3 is TGTGCCAGCAGCTTAGTGGACCAGCTGGGTCAGCCCCAGCATTTT.

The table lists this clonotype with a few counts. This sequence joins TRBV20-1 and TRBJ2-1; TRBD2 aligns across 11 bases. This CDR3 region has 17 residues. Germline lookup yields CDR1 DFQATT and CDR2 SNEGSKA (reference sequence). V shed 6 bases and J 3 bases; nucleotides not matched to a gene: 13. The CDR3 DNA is TGCAGTGCCCTACGACCTTGGGGGACTAGCGGCTACAATGAGCAGTTCTTC. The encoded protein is CSALRPWGTSGYNEQFF.

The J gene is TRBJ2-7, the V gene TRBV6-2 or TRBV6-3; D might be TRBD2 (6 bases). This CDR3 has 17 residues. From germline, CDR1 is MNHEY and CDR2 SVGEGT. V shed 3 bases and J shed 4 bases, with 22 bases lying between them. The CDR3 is CASSYPYQPGDIYEQYF. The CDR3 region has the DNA TGTGCCAGCAGTTATCCCTACCAACCGGGAGATATTTACGAGCAGTACTTC.

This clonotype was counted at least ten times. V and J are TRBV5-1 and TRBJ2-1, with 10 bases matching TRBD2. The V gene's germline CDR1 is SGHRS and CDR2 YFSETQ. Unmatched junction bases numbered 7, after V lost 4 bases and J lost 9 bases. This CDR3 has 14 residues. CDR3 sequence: CASSKGLASGEQFF. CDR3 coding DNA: TGCGCCAGCAGCAAGGGACTAGCGAGTGGTGAGCAGTTCTTC. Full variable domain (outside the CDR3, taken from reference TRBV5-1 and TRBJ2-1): KAGVTQTPRYLIKTRGQQVTLSCSPISGHRSVSWYQQTPGQGLQFLFEYFSETQRNKGNFPGRFSGRQFSNSRSEMNVSTLELGDSALYLCASSKGLASGEQFFGPGTRLTVL.

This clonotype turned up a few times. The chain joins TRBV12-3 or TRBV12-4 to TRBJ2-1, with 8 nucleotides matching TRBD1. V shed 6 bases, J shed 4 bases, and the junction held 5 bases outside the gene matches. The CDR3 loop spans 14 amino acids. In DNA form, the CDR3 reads TGTGCCAGCAGGACAGGGGAGGATTACAATGAGCAGTTCTTC. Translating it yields CASRTGEDYNEQFF.

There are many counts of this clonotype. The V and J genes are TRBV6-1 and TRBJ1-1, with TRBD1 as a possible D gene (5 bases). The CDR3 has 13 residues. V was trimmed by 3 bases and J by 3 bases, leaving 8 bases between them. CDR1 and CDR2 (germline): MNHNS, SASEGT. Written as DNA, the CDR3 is TGTGCCAGCAGTGAGAGGGGAGACACTGAAGCTTTCTTT. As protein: CASSERGDTEAFF.

The CDR3 DNA follows: TGTGCCTGGAGAGGGACAGGGGCTACTAGGGGCAATCAGCCCCAGCATTTT. Its translation: CAWRGTGATRGNQPQHF. The chain couples TRBV30 to TRBJ1-5; 10 bases agree with TRBD1. From germline, CDR1 is GTSNPN and CDR2 SVGIG (reference sequence). This CDR3 is 17 amino acids long. The ends lost 3 bases at V and 2 bases at J; junction bases unmatched: 10.

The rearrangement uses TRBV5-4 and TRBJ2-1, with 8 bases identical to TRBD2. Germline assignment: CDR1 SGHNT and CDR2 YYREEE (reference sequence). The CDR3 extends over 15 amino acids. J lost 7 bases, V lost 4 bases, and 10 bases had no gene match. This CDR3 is CASSTGTRSSNEQFF. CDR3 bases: TGTGCCAGCAGCACCGGGACTAGATCTTCGAATGAGCAGTTCTTC.

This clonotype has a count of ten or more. CDR3 DNA: TGTGCCAGCAGCTTGGGACAGGGCGCTACCTCACCCCTCCACTTT. Amino acids: CASSLGQGATSPLHF. J is TRBJ1-6 and V is TRBV5-4; 7 bases are a match to TRBD1. V was clipped by 0 bases and J by 10 bases; unmatched bases: 7. The CDR3 extends over 15 amino acids. The germline V gene encodes CDR1 SGHNT and CDR2 YYREEE (reference sequence). Together with reference TRBV5-4 and TRBJ1-6, the CDR3 gives the full variable domain: ETGVTQSPTHLIKTRGQQVTLRCSSQSGHNTVSWYQQALGQGPQFIFQYYREEENGRGNFPPRFSGLQFPNYSSELNVNALELDDSALYLCASSLGQGATSPLHFGNGTRLTVT.

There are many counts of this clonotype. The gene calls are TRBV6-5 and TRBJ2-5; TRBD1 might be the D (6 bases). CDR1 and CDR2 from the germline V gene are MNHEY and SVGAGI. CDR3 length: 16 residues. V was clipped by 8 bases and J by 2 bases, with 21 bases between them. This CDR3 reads CASLGALPGQQETQYF. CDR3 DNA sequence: TGTGCCAGCCTGGGGGCTCTACCGGGACAACAAGAGACCCAGTACTTC.

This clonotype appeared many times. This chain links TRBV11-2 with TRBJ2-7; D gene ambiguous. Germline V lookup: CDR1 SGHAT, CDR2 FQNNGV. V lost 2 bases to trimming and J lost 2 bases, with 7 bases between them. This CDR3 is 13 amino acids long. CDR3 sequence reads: CASSLSRPYEQYF. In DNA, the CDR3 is TGTGCCAGCAGCTTATCCCGCCCCTACGAGCAGTACTTC.

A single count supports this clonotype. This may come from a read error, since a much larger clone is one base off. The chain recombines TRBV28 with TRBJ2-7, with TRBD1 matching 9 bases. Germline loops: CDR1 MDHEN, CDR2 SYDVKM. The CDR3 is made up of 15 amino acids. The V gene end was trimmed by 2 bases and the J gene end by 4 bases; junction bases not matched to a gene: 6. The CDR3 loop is CASSLRDRGWYEQYF. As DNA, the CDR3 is TGTGCCAGCAGTTTAAGAGACAGGGGGTGGTACGAGCAGTACTTC.

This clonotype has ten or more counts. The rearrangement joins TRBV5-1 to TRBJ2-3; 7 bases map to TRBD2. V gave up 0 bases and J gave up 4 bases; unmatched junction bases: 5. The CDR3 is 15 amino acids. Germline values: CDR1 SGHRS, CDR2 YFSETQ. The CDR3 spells CASSLVAGAADTQYF. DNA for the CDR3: TGCGCCAGCAGCTTGGTTGCGGGAGCGGCAGATACGCAGTATTTT.

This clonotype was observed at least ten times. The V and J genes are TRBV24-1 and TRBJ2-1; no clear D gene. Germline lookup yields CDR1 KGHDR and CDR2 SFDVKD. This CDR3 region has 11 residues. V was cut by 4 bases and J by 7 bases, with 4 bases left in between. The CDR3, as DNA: TGTGCCACCAGTGACGGTAATGAGCAGTTCTTC. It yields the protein CATSDGNEQFF.